This TCR beta chain appears in the sequencing data of a study of blood T cell repertoires in COVID-19. Whole-study context: The study drew acute and convalescent COVID-19 samples from the United States, Italy and Spain. Nucleic acid was either cDNA or gDNA, and it came from T cells, B-cell-depleted T cells, or PBMCs.

The Seattle patients, enrolled during active infection, were followed longitudinally. Methods used by the authors: Researchers report that nucleated cell counts were estimated from reference gene primer amplification. Measured with immunoSEQ multiplex PCR; TCRdb has only the in-frame clones, and not every one. That table supplies the V and J calls and clone size; D and trimming were determined from the DNA. The top ten clones hold 3% to 4.5% of a sample with about 350,000 clones, roughly nine tenths of them seen once. The length of the CDR3 is 16 residues. Deletions cut 1 base from V and 2 bases from J, with 14 bases between. CDR1 and CDR2 from the germline V gene are SGHVS and FNYEAQ.

V and J are TRBV7-6 and TRBJ2-5, with a tentative D call TRBD1 (6 bases). This receptor was identified in a woman aged 60-75 years with COVID-19, enrolled during active disease. Sequenced material: peripheral blood. CDR3 residues: CASSLGGTGLQETQYF. The CDR3 DNA reads as TGTGCCAGCAGCTTAGGGGGAACAGGGTTGCAAGAGACCCAGTACTTC.